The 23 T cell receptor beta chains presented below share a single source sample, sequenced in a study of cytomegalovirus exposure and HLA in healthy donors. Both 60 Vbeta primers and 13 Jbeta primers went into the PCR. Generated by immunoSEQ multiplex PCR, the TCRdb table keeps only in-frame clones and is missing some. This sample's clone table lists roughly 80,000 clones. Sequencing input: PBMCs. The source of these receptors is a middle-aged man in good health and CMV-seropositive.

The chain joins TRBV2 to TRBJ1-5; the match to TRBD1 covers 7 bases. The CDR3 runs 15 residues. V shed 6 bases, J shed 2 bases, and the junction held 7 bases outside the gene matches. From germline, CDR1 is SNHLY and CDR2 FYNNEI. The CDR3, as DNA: TGTGCCAGCAGCGATTCTGGACAGGGCAATCAGCCCCAGCATTTT. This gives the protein CASSDSGQGNQPQHF.

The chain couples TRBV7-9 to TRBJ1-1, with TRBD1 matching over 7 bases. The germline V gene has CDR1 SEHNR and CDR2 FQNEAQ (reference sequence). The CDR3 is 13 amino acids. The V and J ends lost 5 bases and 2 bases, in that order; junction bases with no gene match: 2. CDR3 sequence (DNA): TGTGCCAGCAGCCGACAGGGAAACACTGAAGCTTTCTTT. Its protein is CASSRQGNTEAFF. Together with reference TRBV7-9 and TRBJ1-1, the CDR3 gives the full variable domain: DTGVSQNPRHKITKRGQNVTFRCDPISEHNRLYWYRQTLGQGPEFLTYFQNEAQLEKSRLLSDRFSAERPKGSFSTLEIQRTEQGDSAMYLCASSRQGNTEAFFGQGTRLTVV.

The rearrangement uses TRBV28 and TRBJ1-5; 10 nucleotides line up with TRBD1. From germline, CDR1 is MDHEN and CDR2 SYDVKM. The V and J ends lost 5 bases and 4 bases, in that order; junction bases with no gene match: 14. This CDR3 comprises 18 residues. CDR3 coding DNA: TGTGCCAGCAGTCCCCCTGGGGCAGGGACAGGGGTAAATCAGCCCCAGCATTTT. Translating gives CASSPPGAGTGVNQPQHF.

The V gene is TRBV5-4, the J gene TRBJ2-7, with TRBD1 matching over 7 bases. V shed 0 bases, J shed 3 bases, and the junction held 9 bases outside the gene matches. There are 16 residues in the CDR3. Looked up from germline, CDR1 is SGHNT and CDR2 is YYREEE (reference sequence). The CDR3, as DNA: TGTGCCAGCAGCTTGGCCAGGACAGGAGGAGGCTACGAGCAGTACTTC. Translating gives CASSLARTGGGYEQYF.

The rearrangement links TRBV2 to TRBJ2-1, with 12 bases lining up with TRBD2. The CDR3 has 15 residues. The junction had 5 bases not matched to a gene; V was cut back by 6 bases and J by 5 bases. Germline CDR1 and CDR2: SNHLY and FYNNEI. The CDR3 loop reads CASSPSGGADNEQFF. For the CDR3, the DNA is TGTGCCAGCAGCCCTAGCGGGGGGGCTGACAATGAGCAGTTCTTC.

The CDR3 DNA reads TGTGCCCCCAGCCCGCAGGGTGCGTGGACACGAGTGAACACTGAAGCTTTCTTT. It translates to CAPSPQGAWTRVNTEAFF. The chain joins TRBV4-2 to TRBJ1-1; possibly TRBD1 for D (5 bases). Germline CDR1 LGHNA, CDR2 YNFKEQ. The CDR3 contains 18 residues. Between the trimmed V and J ends, which lost 11 bases and 0 bases, there was a span of 28 bases.

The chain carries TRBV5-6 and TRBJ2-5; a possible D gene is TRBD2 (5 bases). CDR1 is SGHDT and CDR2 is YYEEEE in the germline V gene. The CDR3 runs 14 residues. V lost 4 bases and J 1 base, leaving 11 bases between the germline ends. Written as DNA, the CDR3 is TGTGCCAGCAGCCCCGGAGGAATCCAAGAGACCCAGTACTTC. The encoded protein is CASSPGGIQETQYF.

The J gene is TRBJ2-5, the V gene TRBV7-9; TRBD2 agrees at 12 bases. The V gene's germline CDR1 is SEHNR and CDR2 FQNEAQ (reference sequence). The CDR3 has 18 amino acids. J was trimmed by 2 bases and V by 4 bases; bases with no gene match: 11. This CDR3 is CASSSPGLAGLLQETQYF. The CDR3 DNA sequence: TGTGCCAGCAGCTCTCCGGGACTAGCGGGCCTCCTTCAAGAGACCCAGTACTTC.

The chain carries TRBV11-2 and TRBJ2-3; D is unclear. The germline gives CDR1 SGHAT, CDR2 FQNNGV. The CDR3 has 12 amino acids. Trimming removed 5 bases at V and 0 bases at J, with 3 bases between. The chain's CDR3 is CASSPSTDTQYF. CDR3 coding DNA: TGTGCCAGCAGCCCTAGCACAGATACGCAGTATTTT.

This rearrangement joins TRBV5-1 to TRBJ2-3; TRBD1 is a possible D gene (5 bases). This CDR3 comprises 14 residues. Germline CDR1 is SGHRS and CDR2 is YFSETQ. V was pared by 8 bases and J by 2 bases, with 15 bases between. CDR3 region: CASHLRGTTDTQYF. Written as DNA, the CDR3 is TGCGCCAGTCATCTAAGGGGTACCACAGATACGCAGTATTTT.

The CDR3 region has the DNA TGTGCCTCGGGGGGTAACAATGAGCAGTTCTTC. It translates to CASGGNNEQFF. The chain links TRBV2 to TRBJ2-1, with 7 nucleotides matching TRBD2. The V gene end was trimmed by 11 bases and the J gene end by 5 bases; junction bases not matched to a gene: 3. Germline assignment: CDR1 SNHLY and CDR2 FYNNEI. This CDR3 is built from 11 residues.

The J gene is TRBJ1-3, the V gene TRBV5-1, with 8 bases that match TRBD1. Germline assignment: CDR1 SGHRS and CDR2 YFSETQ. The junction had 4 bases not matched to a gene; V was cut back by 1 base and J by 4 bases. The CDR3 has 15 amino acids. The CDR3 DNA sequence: TGCGCCAGCAGCTTGTCGACAGGGGTCGGAAACACCATATATTTT. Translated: CASSLSTGVGNTIYF.

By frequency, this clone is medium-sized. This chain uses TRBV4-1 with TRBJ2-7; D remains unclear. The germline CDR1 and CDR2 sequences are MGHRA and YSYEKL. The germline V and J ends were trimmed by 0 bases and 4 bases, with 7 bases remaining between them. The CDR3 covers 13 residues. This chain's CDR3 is CASSQENSYEQYF. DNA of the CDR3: TGCGCCAGCAGCCAAGAAAACAGTTACGAGCAGTACTTC.

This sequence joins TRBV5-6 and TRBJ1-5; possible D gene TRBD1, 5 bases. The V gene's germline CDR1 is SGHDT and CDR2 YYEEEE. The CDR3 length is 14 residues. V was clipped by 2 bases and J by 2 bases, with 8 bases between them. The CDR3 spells CASSFTGGNQPQHF. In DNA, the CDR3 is TGTGCCAGCAGCTTCACGGGGGGCAATCAGCCCCAGCATTTT.

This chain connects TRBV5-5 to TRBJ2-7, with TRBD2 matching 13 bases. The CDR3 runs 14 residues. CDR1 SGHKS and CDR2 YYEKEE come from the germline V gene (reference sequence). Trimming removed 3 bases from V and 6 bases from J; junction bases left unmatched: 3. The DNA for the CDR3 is TGTGCCAGCAGCTCCGGACTAGCGGGAGTCGAGCAGTACTTC. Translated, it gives CASSSGLAGVEQYF.

The CDR3, as DNA: TGTGCCAGCAGTCTGGGGGCCCGGGATGAGCAGTTCTTC. This encodes CASSLGARDEQFF. The gene calls are TRBV27 and TRBJ2-1; a possible D gene is TRBD1 (6 bases). The CDR3 totals 13 residues. V lost 5 bases and J lost 8, with 13 bases in between. Germline V CDR1 and CDR2: MNHEY, SMNVEV (reference sequence).

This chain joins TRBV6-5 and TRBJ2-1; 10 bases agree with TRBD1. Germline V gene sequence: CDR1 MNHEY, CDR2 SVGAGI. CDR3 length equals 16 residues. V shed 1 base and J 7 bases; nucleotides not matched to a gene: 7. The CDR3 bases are TGTGCCAGCAGTTACTTTAGACAGGGGGCGGTAAATGAGCAGTTCTTC. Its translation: CASSYFRQGAVNEQFF.

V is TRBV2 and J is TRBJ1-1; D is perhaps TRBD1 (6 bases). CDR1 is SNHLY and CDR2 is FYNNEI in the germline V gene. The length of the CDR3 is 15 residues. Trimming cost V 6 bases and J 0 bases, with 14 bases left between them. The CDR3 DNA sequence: TGTGCCAGCAGCCCAGGGGACCTCATGAACACTGAAGCTTTCTTT. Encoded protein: CASSPGDLMNTEAFF. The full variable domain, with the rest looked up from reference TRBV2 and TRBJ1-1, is EPEVTQTPSHQVTQMGQEVILRCVPISNHLYFYWYRQILGQKVEFLVSFYNNEISEKSEIFDDQFSVERPDGSNFTLKIRSTKLEDSAMYFCASSPGDLMNTEAFFGQGTRLTVV.

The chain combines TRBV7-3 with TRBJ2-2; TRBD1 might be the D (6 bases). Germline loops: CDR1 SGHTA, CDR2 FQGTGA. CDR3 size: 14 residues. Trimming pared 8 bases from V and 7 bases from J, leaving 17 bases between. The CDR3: CASGRDRPSGELFF. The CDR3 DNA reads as TGTGCCAGCGGGCGCGACAGGCCGAGCGGGGAGCTGTTTTTT.

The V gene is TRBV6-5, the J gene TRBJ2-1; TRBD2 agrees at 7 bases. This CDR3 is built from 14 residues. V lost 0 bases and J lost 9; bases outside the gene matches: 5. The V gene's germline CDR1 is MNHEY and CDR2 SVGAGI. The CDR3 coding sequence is TGTGCCAGCAGTTACTCGAGGGAGGGCCTTGAGCAGTTCTTC. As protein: CASSYSREGLEQFF.

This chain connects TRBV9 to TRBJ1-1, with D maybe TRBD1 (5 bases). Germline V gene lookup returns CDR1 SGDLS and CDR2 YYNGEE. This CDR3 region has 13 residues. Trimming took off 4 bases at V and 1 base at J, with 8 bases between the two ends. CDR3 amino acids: CASSPGQNTEAFF. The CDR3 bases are TGTGCCAGCAGCCCCGGACAGAACACTGAAGCTTTCTTT. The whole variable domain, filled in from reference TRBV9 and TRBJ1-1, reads DSGVTQTPKHLITATGQRVTLRCSPRSGDLSVYWYQQSLDQGLQFLIQYYNGEERAKGNILERFSAQQFPDLHSELNLSSLELGDSALYFCASSPGQNTEAFFGQGTRLTVV.

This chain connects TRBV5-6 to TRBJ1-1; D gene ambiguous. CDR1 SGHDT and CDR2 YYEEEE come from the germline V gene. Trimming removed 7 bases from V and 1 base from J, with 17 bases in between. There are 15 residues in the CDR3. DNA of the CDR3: TGTGCCAGCTCGCTTGAAGTTAGTGAGAACACTGAAGCTTTCTTT. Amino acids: CASSLEVSENTEAFF.

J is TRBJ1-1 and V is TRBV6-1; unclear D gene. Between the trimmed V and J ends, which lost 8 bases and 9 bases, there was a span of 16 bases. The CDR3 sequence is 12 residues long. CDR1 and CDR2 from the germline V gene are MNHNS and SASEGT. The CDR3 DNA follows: TGTGCCAGCTATGAGACTACTGAGAAAGCTTTCTTT. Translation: CASYETTEKAFF.